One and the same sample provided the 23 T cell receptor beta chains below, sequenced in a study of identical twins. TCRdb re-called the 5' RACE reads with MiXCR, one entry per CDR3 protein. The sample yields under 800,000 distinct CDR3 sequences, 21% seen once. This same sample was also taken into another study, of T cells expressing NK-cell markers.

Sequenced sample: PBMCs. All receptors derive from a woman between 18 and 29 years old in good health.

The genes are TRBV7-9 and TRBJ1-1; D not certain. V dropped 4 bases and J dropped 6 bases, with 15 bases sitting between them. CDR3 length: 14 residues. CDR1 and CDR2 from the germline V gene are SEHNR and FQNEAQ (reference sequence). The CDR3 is CASSSNFGEAEAFF. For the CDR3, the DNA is TGTGCCAGCAGCTCGAATTTTGGGGAGGCTGAAGCTTTCTTT.

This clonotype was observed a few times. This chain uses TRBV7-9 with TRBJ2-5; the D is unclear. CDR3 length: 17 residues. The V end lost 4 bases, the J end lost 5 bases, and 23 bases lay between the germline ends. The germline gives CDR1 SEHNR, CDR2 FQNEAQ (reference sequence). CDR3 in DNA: TGTGCCAGCAGCTCCCGCCCGCCAGCACGGAATTTGGAGACCCAGTACTTC. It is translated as CASSSRPPARNLETQYF.

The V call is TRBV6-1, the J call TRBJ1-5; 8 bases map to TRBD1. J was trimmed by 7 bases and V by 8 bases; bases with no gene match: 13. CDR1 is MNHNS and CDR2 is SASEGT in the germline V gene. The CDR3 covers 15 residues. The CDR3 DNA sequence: TGTGCCAGCTCCCGGGGACAGGCGATAGGGCAGCCCCAGCATTTT. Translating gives CASSRGQAIGQPQHF.

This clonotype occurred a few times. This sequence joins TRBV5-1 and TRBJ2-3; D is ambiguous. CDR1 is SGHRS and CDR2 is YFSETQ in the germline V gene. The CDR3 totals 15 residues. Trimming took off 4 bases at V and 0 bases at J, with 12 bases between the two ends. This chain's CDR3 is CASSPTRSSTDTQYF. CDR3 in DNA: TGCGCCAGCAGCCCCACCAGGTCTAGCACAGATACGCAGTATTTT.

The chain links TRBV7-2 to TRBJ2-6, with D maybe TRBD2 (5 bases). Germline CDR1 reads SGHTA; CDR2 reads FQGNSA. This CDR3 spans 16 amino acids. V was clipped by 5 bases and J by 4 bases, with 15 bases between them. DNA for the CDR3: TGTGCCAGCAGCCCATCAATAGCGCCAGGGGCCAACGTCCTGACTTTC. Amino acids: CASSPSIAPGANVLTF.

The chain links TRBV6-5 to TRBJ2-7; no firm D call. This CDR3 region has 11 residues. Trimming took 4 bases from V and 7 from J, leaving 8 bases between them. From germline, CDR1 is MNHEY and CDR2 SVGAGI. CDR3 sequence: CASSLDGEQYF. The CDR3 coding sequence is TGTGCCAGCAGTTTAGACGGGGAGCAGTACTTC.

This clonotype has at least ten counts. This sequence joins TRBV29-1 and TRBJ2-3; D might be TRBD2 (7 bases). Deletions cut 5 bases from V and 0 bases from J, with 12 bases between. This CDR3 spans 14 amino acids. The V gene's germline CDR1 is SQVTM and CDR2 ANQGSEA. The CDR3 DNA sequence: TGCAGCGTTAACCGGGGGGCCAGCACAGATACGCAGTATTTT. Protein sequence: CSVNRGASTDTQYF.

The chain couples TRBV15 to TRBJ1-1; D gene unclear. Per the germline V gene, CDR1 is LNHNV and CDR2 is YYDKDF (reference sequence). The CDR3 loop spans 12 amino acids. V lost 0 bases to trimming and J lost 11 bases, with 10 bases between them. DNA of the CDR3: TGTGCCACCAGCAGAGAAGGGAGCCGGGCTTTCTTT. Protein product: CATSREGSRAFF.

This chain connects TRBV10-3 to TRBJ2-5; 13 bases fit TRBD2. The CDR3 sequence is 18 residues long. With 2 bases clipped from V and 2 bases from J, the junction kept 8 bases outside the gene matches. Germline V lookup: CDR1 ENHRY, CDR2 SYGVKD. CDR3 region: CAISETSGRVSAQETQYF. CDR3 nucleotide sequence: TGTGCCATCAGTGAGACTAGCGGGAGGGTATCCGCGCAAGAGACCCAGTACTTC.

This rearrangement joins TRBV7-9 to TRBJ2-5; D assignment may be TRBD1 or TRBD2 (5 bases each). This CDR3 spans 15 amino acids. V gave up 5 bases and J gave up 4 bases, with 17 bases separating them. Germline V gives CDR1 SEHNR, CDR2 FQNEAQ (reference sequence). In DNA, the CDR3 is TGTGCCAGCAGCCCCGGGGACCTTCTTCGAGAGACCCAGTACTTC. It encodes CASSPGDLLRETQYF.

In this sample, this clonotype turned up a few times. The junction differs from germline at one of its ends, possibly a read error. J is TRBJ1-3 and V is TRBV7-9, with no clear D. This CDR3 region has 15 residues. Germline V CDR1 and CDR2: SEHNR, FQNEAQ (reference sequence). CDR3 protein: CASSLASSAGDTIYF. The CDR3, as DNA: TGTGCCAGCAGCTTAGCATCCTCGGCTGGAGACACCATATATTTT.

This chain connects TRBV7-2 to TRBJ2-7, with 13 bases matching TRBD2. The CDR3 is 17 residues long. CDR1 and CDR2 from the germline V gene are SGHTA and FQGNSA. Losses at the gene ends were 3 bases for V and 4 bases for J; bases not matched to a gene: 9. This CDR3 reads CASSLELAGGITYEQYF. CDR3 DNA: TGTGCCAGCAGCTTGGAACTAGCGGGAGGGATTACATACGAGCAGTACTTC.

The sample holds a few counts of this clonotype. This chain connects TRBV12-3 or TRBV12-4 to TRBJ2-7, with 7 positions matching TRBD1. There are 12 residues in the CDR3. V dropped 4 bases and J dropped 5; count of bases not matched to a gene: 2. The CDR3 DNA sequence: TGTGCCAGCAGTTCGAGGGGGCACGAGCAGTACTTC. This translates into CASSSRGHEQYF.

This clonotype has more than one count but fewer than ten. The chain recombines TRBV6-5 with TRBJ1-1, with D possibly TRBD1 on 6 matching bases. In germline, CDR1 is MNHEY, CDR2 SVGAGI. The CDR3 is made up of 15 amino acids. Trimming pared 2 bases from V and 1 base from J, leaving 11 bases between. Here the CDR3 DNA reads TGTGCCAGCAGTTACCAGGGGAGGCCGAACACTGAAGCTTTCTTT. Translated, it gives CASSYQGRPNTEAFF.

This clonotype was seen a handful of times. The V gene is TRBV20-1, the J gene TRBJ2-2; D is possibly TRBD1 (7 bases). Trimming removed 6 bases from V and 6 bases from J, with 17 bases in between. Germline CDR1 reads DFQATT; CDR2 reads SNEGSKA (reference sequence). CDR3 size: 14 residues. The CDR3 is CSAHRRGLAGELFF. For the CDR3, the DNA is TGCAGTGCCCACCGGAGGGGGCTGGCCGGGGAGCTGTTTTTT.

The CDR3 nucleotides are TGCAGCATACCGCAAACCGGCTACACCTTC. This encodes CSIPQTGYTF. The chain links TRBV29-1 to TRBJ1-2; D is unclear. Germline V gene data show CDR1 as SQVTM and CDR2 as ANQGSEA. The CDR3 totals 10 residues. The V and J ends lost 8 bases and 8 bases respectively, with 12 bases between them. Drawing the rest from reference TRBV29-1 and TRBJ1-2, the complete variable domain is SAVISQKPSRDICQRGTSLTIQCQVDSQVTMMFWYRQQPGQSLTLIATANQGSEATYESGFVIDKFPISRPNLTFSTLTVSNMSPEDSSIYLCSIPQTGYTFGSGTRLTVV.

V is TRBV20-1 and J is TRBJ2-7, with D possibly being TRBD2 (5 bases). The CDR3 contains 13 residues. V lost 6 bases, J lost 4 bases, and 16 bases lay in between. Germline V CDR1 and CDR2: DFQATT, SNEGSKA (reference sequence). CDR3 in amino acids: CSAHTAADYEQYF. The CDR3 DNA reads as TGCAGTGCCCATACAGCGGCTGATTACGAGCAGTACTTC.

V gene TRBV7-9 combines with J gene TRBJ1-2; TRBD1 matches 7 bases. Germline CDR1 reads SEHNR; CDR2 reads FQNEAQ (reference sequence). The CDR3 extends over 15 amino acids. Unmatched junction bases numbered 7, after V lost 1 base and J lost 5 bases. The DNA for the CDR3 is TGTGCCAGCAGCTTAGTCCGGGACAGCGGGTATGGCTACACCTTC. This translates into CASSLVRDSGYGYTF.

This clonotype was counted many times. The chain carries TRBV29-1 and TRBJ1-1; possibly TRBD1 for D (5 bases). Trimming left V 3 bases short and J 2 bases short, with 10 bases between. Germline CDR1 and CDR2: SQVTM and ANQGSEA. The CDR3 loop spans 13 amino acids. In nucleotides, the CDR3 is TGCAGCGTTGACAACAGGATTAACACTGAAGCTTTCTTT. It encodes CSVDNRINTEAFF.

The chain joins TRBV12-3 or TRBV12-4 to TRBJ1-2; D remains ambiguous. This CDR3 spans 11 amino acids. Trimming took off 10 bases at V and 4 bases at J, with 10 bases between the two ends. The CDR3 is CATRQGYGYTF. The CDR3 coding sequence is TGTGCCACCCGACAAGGCTATGGCTACACCTTC.

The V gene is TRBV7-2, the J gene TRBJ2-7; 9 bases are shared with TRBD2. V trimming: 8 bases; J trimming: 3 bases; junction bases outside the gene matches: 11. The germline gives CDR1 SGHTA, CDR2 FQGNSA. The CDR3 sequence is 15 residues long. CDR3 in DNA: TGTGCCAGCTCCCAGGCGGGAGGGCAGAGCTACGAGCAGTACTTC. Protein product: CASSQAGGQSYEQYF.

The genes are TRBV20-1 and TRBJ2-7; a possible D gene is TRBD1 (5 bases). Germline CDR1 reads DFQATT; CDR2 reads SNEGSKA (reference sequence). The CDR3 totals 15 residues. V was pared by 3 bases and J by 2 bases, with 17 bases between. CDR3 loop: CSARAHRQLTYEQYF. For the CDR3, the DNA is TGCAGTGCTAGGGCCCACCGACAGCTTACCTACGAGCAGTACTTC.

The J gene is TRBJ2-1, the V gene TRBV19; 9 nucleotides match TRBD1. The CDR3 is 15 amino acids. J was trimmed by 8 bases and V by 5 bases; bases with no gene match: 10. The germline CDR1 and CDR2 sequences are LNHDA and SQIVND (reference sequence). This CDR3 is CASSLGQGVLYEQFF. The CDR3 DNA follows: TGTGCCAGTAGTTTGGGACAGGGAGTGTTATATGAGCAGTTCTTC.